This passage covers 20 T cell receptor beta chains from one sample sequenced in a study of blood T cell repertoires in COVID-19. Here immunoSEQ multiplex PCR was the method, and the copy in TCRdb shows in-frame clones only, minus some. The sample has some 170,000 clones, roughly 87% seen once. Sequencing input: peripheral blood. These TCRs come from a woman aged 55-70 years who had recovered from COVID-19.

J is TRBJ1-3 and V is TRBV11-2; 8 bases agree with TRBD1. The CDR3 is 14 residues long. Per germline, CDR1 SGHAT and CDR2 FQNNGV. J gave up 1 base and V 8 bases, and 4 bases lay outside the gene matches. The CDR3 region is CASLRDRSGNTIYF. The CDR3 DNA reads as TGTGCCAGCCTTAGGGACAGGTCTGGAAACACCATATATTTT. Drawing the rest from reference TRBV11-2 and TRBJ1-3, the complete variable domain is EAGVAQSPRYKIIEKRQSVAFWCNPISGHATLYWYQQILGQGPKLLIQFQNNGVVDDSQLPKDRFSAERLKGVDSTLKIQPAKLEDSAVYLCASLRDRSGNTIYFGEGSWLTVV.

The chain carries TRBV27 and TRBJ2-7; D is possibly TRBD2 (6 bases). Trimming cost V 6 bases and J 0 bases, with 12 bases left between them. The CDR3 length is 14 residues. Per the germline V gene, CDR1 is MNHEY and CDR2 is SMNVEV (reference sequence). CDR3: CASSFRESSYEQYF. The CDR3 coding sequence is TGTGCCAGCAGCTTCCGGGAGAGCTCCTACGAGCAGTACTTC.

This chain uses TRBV21-1 with TRBJ1-5. TRBV21-1 is flagged as a pseudogene. This CDR3 comprises 16 residues. The CDR3 is CASSKAGRYSNQPQHF. The DNA for the CDR3 is TGTGCCAGCAGCAAAGCGGGGAGGTACAGCAATCAGCCCCAGCATTTT.

The chain is built from TRBV4-1 and TRBJ2-5, with 10 bases fitting TRBD2. CDR1 and CDR2 from the germline V gene are MGHRA and YSYEKL. The CDR3 runs to 16 residues. Trimming cost V 4 bases and J 1 base; bases outside gene matches: 6. The CDR3 DNA follows: TGCGCCAGCAGCCGAGTAGCGGGGGGCTTCCAAGAGACCCAGTACTTC. Translation gives CASSRVAGGFQETQYF.

V usage is TRBV29-1 and J usage is TRBJ2-1; 12 bases map to TRBD1. J gave up 4 bases and V 7 bases, and 5 bases lay outside the gene matches. CDR1 is SQVTM, CDR2 ANQGSEA, per germline. The CDR3 has 14 amino acids. The CDR3 here is CSGRDRGLYNEQFF. Written as DNA, the CDR3 is TGCAGCGGCCGGGACAGGGGGCTTTACAATGAGCAGTTCTTC.

The V and J genes are TRBV7-8 and TRBJ2-7; the match to TRBD2 covers 7 bases. The CDR3 loop spans 12 amino acids. With V trimmed by 5 bases and J by 3 bases, 1 base remained unmatched. The germline V gene encodes CDR1 SGHVS and CDR2 FQNEAQ. This chain's CDR3 is CASSGDYYEQYF. The CDR3 coding sequence is TGTGCCAGCAGCGGGGACTACTACGAGCAGTACTTC.

The V and J genes are TRBV6-2 or TRBV6-3 and TRBJ2-7, with 8 bases that match TRBD1. The CDR3 covers 15 residues. V trimming: 6 bases; J trimming: 6 bases; junction bases outside the gene matches: 13. Germline CDR1 MNHEY, CDR2 SVGEGT. CDR3 nucleotide sequence: TGTGCCAGCAGCCATCCGGGCAGGGGGCTTGCCGAGCAGTACTTC. Protein product: CASSHPGRGLAEQYF.

The chain recombines TRBV18 with TRBJ2-7, with D perhaps matching TRBD1 (6 bases). The V and J ends lost 1 base and 5 bases respectively, with 12 bases between them. The CDR3 has 14 residues. The germline V gene encodes CDR1 KGHSH and CDR2 LQKENI. The CDR3 reads CASSPQGVVDEQYF. The CDR3 region has the DNA TGTGCCAGCTCACCACAGGGGGTGGTCGACGAGCAGTACTTC.

This clone was recorded a few times. The rearrangement links TRBV10-3 to TRBJ1-5; 11 bases match TRBD1. CDR3 length equals 15 residues. V lost 4 bases to trimming and J lost 5 bases; unmatched junction nucleotides: 4. Germline values: CDR1 ENHRY, CDR2 SYGVKD. The CDR3 is CAISVGTGGDQPQHF. Here the CDR3 DNA reads TGTGCCATCAGTGTGGGGACAGGGGGGGATCAGCCCCAGCATTTT.

The chain combines TRBV5-1 with TRBJ2-4; 7 bases agree with TRBD1. Trimming removed 4 bases from V and 1 base from J; junction bases left unmatched: 8. This CDR3 comprises 16 residues. CDR1 and CDR2 from the germline V gene are SGHRS and YFSETQ. The CDR3 spells CASSLGTGDAKNIQYF. DNA of the CDR3: TGCGCCAGCAGCCTCGGAACAGGGGATGCCAAAAACATTCAGTACTTC.

This chain joins TRBV5-1 and TRBJ2-5, with D unclear. The V gene lost 0 bases and the J gene lost 4 bases, with 7 bases spanning the gap. CDR3 length: 13 residues. CDR1 and CDR2 (germline): SGHRS, YFSETQ. CDR3 sequence: CASSLASLETQYF. CDR3 coding DNA: TGCGCCAGCAGCTTGGCCTCCTTAGAGACCCAGTACTTC. Full variable domain (remainder filled in from reference TRBV5-1 and TRBJ2-5): KAGVTQTPRYLIKTRGQQVTLSCSPISGHRSVSWYQQTPGQGLQFLFEYFSETQRNKGNFPGRFSGRQFSNSRSEMNVSTLELGDSALYLCASSLASLETQYFGPGTRLLVL.

The rearrangement uses TRBV4-3 and TRBJ1-4; maybe TRBD1 (6 bases). This CDR3 has 16 amino acids. Germline V gene lookup returns CDR1 LGHNA and CDR2 YSLEER. Trimming stripped 1 base from V and 0 bases from J, with 9 bases between. CDR3 in amino acids: CASSQVGTPTNEKLFF. CDR3 nucleotide sequence: TGCGCCAGCAGCCAAGTCGGGACACCAACTAATGAAAAACTGTTTTTT.

J is TRBJ2-5 and V is TRBV18; D may be TRBD2 (6 bases). The V gene lost 0 bases and the J gene lost 4 bases, with 9 bases spanning the gap. Germline V gene sequence: CDR1 KGHSH, CDR2 LQKENI. This CDR3 has 14 amino acids. CDR3 in amino acids: CASSPPMRGETQYF. The CDR3 bases are TGTGCCAGCTCACCACCGATGCGGGGAGAGACCCAGTACTTC.

This chain links TRBV27 with TRBJ1-2, with D possibly TRBD1 on 6 matching bases. There are 14 residues in the CDR3. Germline V gene sequence: CDR1 MNHEY, CDR2 SMNVEV (reference sequence). Trimming removed 4 bases at V and 3 bases at J, with 12 bases between. The CDR3 bases are TGTGCCAGCAGTTCCTCCGGGACATACTATGGCTACACCTTC. This gives the protein CASSSSGTYYGYTF.

The CDR3 here is CASSDRGGLGTGELFF. In nucleotides, the CDR3 is TGTGCCAGCAGTGATAGAGGGGGCTTAGGGACCGGGGAGCTGTTTTTT. The gene calls are TRBV2 and TRBJ2-2, with 7 bases fitting TRBD1. The CDR3 is 16 amino acids. The V gene's germline CDR1 is SNHLY and CDR2 FYNNEI. V lost 3 bases to trimming and J lost 5 bases; unmatched junction nucleotides: 9.

The V gene is TRBV11-2, the J gene TRBJ2-5; the D gene is possibly TRBD2 (7 bases). The CDR3 totals 13 residues. The V end lost 5 bases, the J end lost 5 bases, and 12 bases lay between the germline ends. In germline, CDR1 is SGHAT, CDR2 FQNNGV. The CDR3 DNA follows: TGTGCCAGCAGCCGGGGGGCAGAGGAGACCCAGTACTTC. The encoded protein is CASSRGAEETQYF.

The chain employs TRBV5-1 and TRBJ1-2, with a weak D call TRBD1 (5 bases). The CDR3 is made up of 14 amino acids. The V and J ends lost 9 bases and 4 bases respectively, with 19 bases between them. Germline loops: CDR1 SGHRS, CDR2 YFSETQ. The CDR3 region is CATAVRRGGYGYTF. The CDR3 DNA is TGCGCCACCGCAGTCCGGAGGGGAGGCTATGGCTACACCTTC.

The chain couples TRBV7-8 to TRBJ2-7, with a weak D call TRBD2 (6 bases). The CDR3 sequence is 17 residues long. V shed 3 bases and J shed 1 base, with 19 bases lying between them. Germline V gives CDR1 SGHVS, CDR2 FQNEAQ. The CDR3: CASSFPIGGLTSYEQYF. The CDR3 DNA is TGTGCCAGCAGCTTTCCCATCGGGGGACTGACTTCCTACGAGCAGTACTTC.

The rearrangement links TRBV6-5 to TRBJ2-2, with D possibly TRBD2 on 6 matching bases. With 9 bases removed from V and 3 bases from J, the gap between germline ends came to 14 bases. The CDR3 loop spans 14 amino acids. Germline V gives CDR1 MNHEY, CDR2 SVGAGI. The CDR3 DNA reads TGTGCCAGAGGTTTCAGGGAGGACACCGGGGAGCTGTTTTTT. It yields the protein CARGFREDTGELFF.

This clone was recorded only once. The chain carries TRBV5-1 and TRBJ2-5; 7 nucleotides align to TRBD2. Losses at the gene ends were 7 bases for V and 2 bases for J; bases not matched to a gene: 8. The V gene's germline CDR1 is SGHRS and CDR2 YFSETQ. CDR3 length: 14 amino acids. Here the CDR3 reads CASSSGGGQETQYF. CDR3 DNA sequence: TGCGCCAGCTCCTCGGGAGGAGGACAAGAGACCCAGTACTTC.